The T cell receptor (beta chain) under discussion was sequenced for a study of T cells after yellow fever vaccination. From the 5' RACE reads, TCRdb called clonotypes with MiXCR, one entry per CDR3 protein. The sample records 150,000 to 200,000 distinct CDR3 sequences, 9.5% to 12% being singletons. CDR1 and CDR2 (germline): SGHVS, FNYEAQ. Trimming shortened V by 1 base and J by 7 bases, and 13 bases separated the two germline ends. The CDR3 spans 15 residues. This clonotype originated in a man in his late teens or twenties who received the YFV17D yellow fever vaccine. The rearrangement joins TRBV7-6 to TRBJ1-4; possible D gene TRBD1, 6 bases. The sequencing used CD8+ T cells sorted from PBMCs, collected 15 days after the yellow fever booster vaccination. CDR3 residues: CASSLDAGGGEKLFF. As DNA, the CDR3 is TGTGCCAGCAGCTTAGATGCCGGGGGCGGTGAAAAACTGTTTTTT. Looking up the rest from reference TRBV7-6 and TRBJ1-4 gives the full variable domain: GAGVSQSPRYKVTKRGQDVALRCDPISGHVSLYWYRQALGQGPEFLTYFNYEAQQDKSGLPNDRFSAERPEGSISTLTIQRTEQRDSAMYRCASSLDAGGGEKLFFGSGTQLSVL.